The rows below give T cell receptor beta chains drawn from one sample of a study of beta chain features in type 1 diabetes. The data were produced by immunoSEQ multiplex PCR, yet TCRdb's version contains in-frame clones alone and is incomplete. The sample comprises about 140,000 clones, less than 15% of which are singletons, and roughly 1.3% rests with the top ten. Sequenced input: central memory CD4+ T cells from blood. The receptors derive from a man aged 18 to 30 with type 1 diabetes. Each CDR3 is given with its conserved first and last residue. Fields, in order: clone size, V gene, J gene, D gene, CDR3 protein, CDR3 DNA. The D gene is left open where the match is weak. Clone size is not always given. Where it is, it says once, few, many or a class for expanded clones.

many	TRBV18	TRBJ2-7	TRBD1	CASSSGTGSYEQYF	TGTGCCAGCTCAAGTGGGACAGGCTCCTACGAGCAGTACTTC
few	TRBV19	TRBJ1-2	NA	CASSKGAAYGYTF	TGTGCCAGTTCCAAGGGAGCAGCTTATGGCTACACCTTC
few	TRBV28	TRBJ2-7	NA	CASILTGTYEQYF	TGTGCCAGCATCCTGACGGGCACCTACGAGCAGTACTTC
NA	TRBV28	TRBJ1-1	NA	CVVPGRRTEAFF	TGTGTAGTACCAGGGCGACGCACTGAAGCTTTCTTT
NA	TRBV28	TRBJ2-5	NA	CASTMGGETQYF	TGTGCCAGCACCATGGGTGGAGAGACCCAGTACTTC
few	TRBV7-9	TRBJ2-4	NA	CASSLAGATNIQYF	TGTGCCAGCAGCTTAGCGGGGGCCACAAACATTCAGTACTTC
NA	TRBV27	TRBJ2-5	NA	CASGAWGAGETQYF	TGTGCCAGCGGGGCCTGGGGCGCCGGGGAGACCCAGTACTTC
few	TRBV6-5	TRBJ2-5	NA	CASSQGGTQYF	TGTGCCAGCAGTCAGGGCGGAACCCAGTACTTC
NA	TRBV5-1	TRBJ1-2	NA	CASSLKGSGSGYTF	TGCGCCAGCAGCTTGAAGGGGAGCGGTAGTGGCTACACCTTC
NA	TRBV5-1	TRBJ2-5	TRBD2	CASSQGLAKETQYF	TGCGCCAGCAGCCAGGGACTAGCGAAAGAGACCCAGTACTTC
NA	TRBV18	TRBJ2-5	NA	CASSHRTPETQYF	TGTGCCAGCTCACACCGAACTCCAGAGACCCAGTACTTC
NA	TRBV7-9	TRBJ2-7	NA	CASSQGASSSYEQYF	TGTGCCAGCAGCCAAGGGGCCAGTTCCTCCTACGAGCAGTACTTC
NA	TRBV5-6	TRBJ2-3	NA	CASSPLGAGTSTDTQYF	TGTGCCAGCAGCCCGCTCGGTGCGGGGACTAGCACAGATACGCAGTATTTT
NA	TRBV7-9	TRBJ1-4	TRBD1	CASSFTPTGSGEKLFF	TGTGCCAGCAGCTTCACCCCGACAGGGTCGGGTGAAAAACTGTTTTTT
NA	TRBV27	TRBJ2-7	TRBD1	CAAGRGQRSYEQYF	TGTGCCGCAGGCCGGGGACAGCGTTCCTACGAGCAGTACTTC
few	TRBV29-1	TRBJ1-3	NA	CSVGTANGNTIYF	TGCAGCGTTGGGACAGCTAATGGAAACACCATATATTTT
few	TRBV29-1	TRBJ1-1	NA	CSWGGSGNTEAFF	TGCAGCTGGGGGGGGTCTGGGAACACTGAAGCTTTCTTT
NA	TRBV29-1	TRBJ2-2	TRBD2	CSARPGGRNTGELFF	TGCAGCGCTCGGCCGGGAGGGAGGAACACCGGGGAGCTGTTTTTT
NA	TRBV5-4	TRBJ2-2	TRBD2	CASSLVGLNTGELFF	TGTGCCAGCAGCTTGGTGGGACTAAACACCGGGGAGCTGTTTTTT
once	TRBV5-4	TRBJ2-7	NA	CASSPKGAGAAESF	TGTGCCAGCAGCCCCAAAGGAGCAGGGGCCGCGGAGTCCTTC
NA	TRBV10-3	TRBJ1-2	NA	CAISEVQTRSYYTF	TGTGCCATCAGTGAGGTTCAGACTAGATCTTACTACACCTTC
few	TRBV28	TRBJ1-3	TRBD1	CASSRTGTSGNTIYF	TGTGCCAGCAGTCGGACAGGGACCTCTGGAAACACCATATATTTT
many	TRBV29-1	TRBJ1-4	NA	CSGGDEKLFF	TGCAGCGGAGGGGACGAAAAACTGTTTTTT
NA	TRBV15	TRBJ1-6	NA	CATSPGLQGRNF	TGTGCCACCAGTCCCGGTTTACAGGGCAGAAACTTT
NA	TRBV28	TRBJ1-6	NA	CASRQGGNSPLHF	TGTGCGTCGAGGCAGGGTGGAAATTCACCCCTCCACTTT
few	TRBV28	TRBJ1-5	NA	CASRPGLSNQPQHF	TGTGCCAGCAGACCAGGGTTGAGCAATCAGCCCCAGCATTTT
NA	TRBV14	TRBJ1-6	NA	CASSQLRNSPLHF	TGTGCCAGCAGCCAACTCAGGAATTCACCCCTCCACTTT
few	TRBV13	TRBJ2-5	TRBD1	CASSSTGVETQYF	TGTGCCAGCAGCTCAACAGGGGTAGAGACCCAGTACTTC
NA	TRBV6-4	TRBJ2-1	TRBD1	CASSGQGASYNEQFF	TGTGCCAGCAGTGGCCAGGGGGCTTCCTACAATGAGCAGTTCTTC
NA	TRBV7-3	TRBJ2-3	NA	CASSLGGLARDTQYF	TGTGCCAGCAGCTTAGGGGGGCTAGCCAGGGATACGCAGTATTTT
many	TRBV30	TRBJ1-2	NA	CAWSYRGSYGYTF	TGTGCCTGGAGTTATCGCGGGTCCTATGGCTACACCTTC
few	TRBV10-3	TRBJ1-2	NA	CAISESPDYGYTF	TGTGCCATCAGTGAGTCCCCGGATTATGGCTACACCTTC
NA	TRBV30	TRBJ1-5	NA	CAWSAGVGNQPQHF	TGTGCCTGGAGTGCTGGGGTGGGCAATCAGCCCCAGCATTTT
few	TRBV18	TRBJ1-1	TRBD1	CASSPQTGENTEAFF	TGTGCCAGCTCACCGCAGACAGGGGAGAACACTGAAGCTTTCTTT
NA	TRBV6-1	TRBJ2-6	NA	CASLQSSGANVLTF	TGTGCCAGCCTACAGAGCTCTGGGGCCAACGTCCTGACTTTC
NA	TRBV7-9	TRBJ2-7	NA	CASSLVSAGQHYEQYF	TGTGCCAGCAGCTTAGTGTCGGCAGGGCAACACTACGAGCAGTACTTC
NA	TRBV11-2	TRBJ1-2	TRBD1	CASSAQDRASYGYTF	TGTGCCAGCAGCGCCCAAGACAGGGCGTCCTATGGCTACACCTTC
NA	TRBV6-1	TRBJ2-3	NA	CASTGTSTDTQYF	TGTGCCAGCACCGGGACTAGCACAGATACGCAGTATTTT
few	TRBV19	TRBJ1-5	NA	CASSTIRQPQHF	TGTGCCAGTAGTACCATTCGACAGCCCCAGCATTTT
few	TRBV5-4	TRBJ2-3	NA	CASSGREQNTQYF	TGTGCCAGCAGCGGCAGGGAGCAAAATACGCAGTATTTT
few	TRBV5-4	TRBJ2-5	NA	CASSPSNTGPQETQYF	TGTGCCAGCAGCCCATCCAATACGGGACCTCAAGAGACCCAGTACTTC
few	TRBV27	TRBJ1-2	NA	CASSPTVREGVYGYTF	TGTGCCAGCAGTCCCACCGTCAGGGAGGGGGTCTATGGCTACACCTTC
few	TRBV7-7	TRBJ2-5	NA	CASSSEGRGLETQYF	TGTGCCAGCAGCTCCGAAGGGAGGGGGCTAGAGACCCAGTACTTC
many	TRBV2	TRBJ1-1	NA	CASKFEGTAFF	TGTGCCAGCAAATTTGAGGGGACGGCTTTCTTT
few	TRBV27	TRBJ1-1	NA	CASSLISPTGRAEAFF	TGTGCCAGCAGTTTAATAAGCCCAACAGGTAGGGCTGAAGCTTTCTTT
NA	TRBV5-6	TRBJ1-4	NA	CASSSATGNEKLFF	TGTGCCAGCAGCTCAGCAACAGGGAACGAAAAACTGTTTTTT
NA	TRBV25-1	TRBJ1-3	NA	CASRQPSSGNTIYF	TGTGCCAGCCGACAGCCTTCCTCTGGAAACACCATATATTTT
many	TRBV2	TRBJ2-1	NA	CASSERRDEQFF	TGTGCCAGCAGTGAAAGGCGCGATGAGCAGTTCTTC
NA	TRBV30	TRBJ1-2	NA	CAWRGQIRYGYTF	TGTGCCTGGAGGGGACAAATAAGATATGGCTACACCTTC
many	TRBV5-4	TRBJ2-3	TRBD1	CASTRRTGWSTDTQYF	TGTGCCAGCACCCGGAGGACAGGGTGGAGCACAGATACGCAGTATTTT
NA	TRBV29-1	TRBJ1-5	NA	CSVGQGNQPQHF	TGCAGCGTTGGACAGGGCAATCAGCCCCAGCATTTT
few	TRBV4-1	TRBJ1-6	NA	CASSQGSTQPKSEYSPLHF	TGCGCCAGCAGCCAAGGCTCCACCCAACCGAAATCCGAGTACTCACCCCTCCACTTT
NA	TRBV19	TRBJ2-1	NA	CASSIVGQGFYNEQFF	TGTGCCAGTAGTATAGTGGGGCAGGGATTTTACAATGAGCAGTTCTTC
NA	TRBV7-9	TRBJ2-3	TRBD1	CASSTISDRGNTQYF	TGTGCCAGCAGCACGATTTCCGACAGGGGAAATACGCAGTATTTT